The sequence of this TCR beta chain was determined in a study of blood T cells in healthy people across ages. The trim removed 0 bases at V and 14 bases at J, leaving 13 bases unmatched. The CDR3 has 15 residues. Germline CDR1 is SGDLS and CDR2 is YYNGEE. A second PCR, run for roughly 7 to 11 cycles, used a sample-barcoded 5' primer plus a J-beta primer mix. Every cDNA was tagged by a template-switch adaptor with 12 random nucleotides. TCRdb ran MiXCR on the 5' RACE reads and lists one entry per CDR3 protein. The sample holds more than 450,000 distinct CDR3 sequences, about 28% seen once. The same sample was also used in a study of T cells of mothers and their children.

This clonotype originated in a boy younger than 10 in good health. Sequenced sample: blood. The chain combines TRBV9 with TRBJ2-5; 10 bases line up with TRBD1. The CDR3 nucleotides read TGTGCCAGCAGCGTAGCTCCGACAGGGGGCTACGAGCACTACTTC. This encodes CASSVAPTGGYEHYF. The variable domain in full, completed from reference TRBV9 and TRBJ2-5, reads DSGVTQTPKHLITATGQRVTLRCSPRSGDLSVYWYQQSLDQGLQFLIQYYNGEERAKGNILERFSAQQFPDLHSELNLSSLELGDSALYFCASSVAPTGGYEHYFGPGTRLLVL.